This TCR beta chain came from a study of memory CD4+ T cells and cytomegalovirus serostatus. Across the study: Healthy Belgian adult donors included roughly ten CMV-positive and some 24 CMV-negative people.

Broader study findings: A US-trained random forest predicted CMV serostatus with median AUC approximately 0.9. About 40% of the roughly 150 known CMV-associated TCRbeta sequences appeared in CD4+ memory.

Points on this clone: The antigen remains unidentified.

Single viable CD3+CD4+CD8-CD45RO+ cells were sorted as the memory CD4+ T cells. CD4+ T cells were isolated by positive magnetic selection. Germline loops: CDR1 LGHNA, CDR2 YSLEER. V was pared by 0 bases and J by 12 bases, with 18 bases between. CDR3 length: 15 residues. Using immunoSEQ multiplex PCR, the repertoire was profiled, and TCRdb retains in-frame clones only, with some absent. The data show tens of thousands of clones, with over 60% seen just once and 0.88% held by the top ten. The TCR originated in an adult in good health and CMV-seronegative. The genes are TRBV4-3 and TRBJ2-1; D is undetermined. Sequences were obtained from memory CD4+ T cells from blood. The CDR3 spells CASSQESSILDRQFF. CDR3 nucleotide sequence: TGCGCCAGCAGCCAAGAGTCGAGCATTCTGGACCGGCAGTTCTTC.